The source of this T cell receptor beta chain is a study of blood T cell repertoires in COVID-19. In the study overall: Some COVID-19 samples were acute and others convalescent; all came from the United States, Italy and Spain. T cells, B-cell-depleted T cells, or PBMCs provided the cDNA or gDNA that served as material.

This clone has only a few counts. Germline CDR1 LNHDA, CDR2 SQIVND (reference sequence). The CDR3 is 12 amino acids. V dropped 3 bases and J dropped 7 bases, with 7 bases sitting between them. Per the authors' pipeline: Amplification of reference gene primers provided the estimated nucleated cell counts. The repertoire was sequenced with immunoSEQ multiplex PCR; TCRdb's copy has only in-frame clones and lacks some. Clonal size and the V and J genes are those of that table, whereas D and trimming came from the DNA. Of about 180,000 clones in the sample, 70% to 90% were seen once. This sequence joins TRBV19 and TRBJ1-5, with D unclear. Sequences were obtained from peripheral blood. This TCR was recovered from a woman between 25 and 40 years old with acute or convalescent COVID-19. The CDR3 nucleotides are TGTGCCAGTAGTATGCAGCGACAGCCCCAGCATTTT. Its protein is CASSMQRQPQHF. The variable domain in full, completed from reference TRBV19 and TRBJ1-5, reads DGGITQSPKYLFRKEGQNVTLSCEQNLNHDAMYWYRQDPGQGLRLIYYSQIVNDFQKGDIAEGYSVSREKKESFPLTVTSAQKNPTAFYLCASSMQRQPQHFGDGTRLSIL.